This T cell receptor beta chain was captured in a study of blood T cell repertoires in COVID-19. Study-wide context: From the United States, Italy and Spain came samples of acute and convalescent COVID-19. Sources were T cells, B-cell-depleted T cells, or PBMCs; the material itself was cDNA or gDNA.

Produced via immunoSEQ multiplex PCR; TCRdb's table is partial and in-frame only. The sample includes approximately 65,000 clones, about 93% of them seen just once. Unmatched junction bases numbered 6, after V lost 5 bases and J lost 3 bases. Germline CDR1 is SEHNR and CDR2 is FQNEAQ (reference sequence). This CDR3 comprises 14 residues. The source is a man aged 65-85 years with active COVID-19. Source material: peripheral blood. V usage is TRBV7-9 and J usage is TRBJ2-5; 7 positions match TRBD1. The CDR3: CASSVTGQEETQYF. The CDR3 DNA reads TGTGCCAGCAGCGTGACAGGGCAGGAAGAGACCCAGTACTTC.